The sequence of this T cell receptor (beta chain) was determined in a study of beta chain features in type 1 diabetes. Study results and limitations: Type 1 diabetes patients had TCRB CDR3s that were shorter (moderately but significantly so) in all four CD4+ subsets.

Comments on this clone: Its cognate antigen is unknown.

Of the isolated RNA, all was reverse transcribed, and so the sequenced material was expressed TCRB transcripts. The repertoire was sequenced with immunoSEQ multiplex PCR; TCRdb's copy has only in-frame clones and lacks some. The sample yields more than 250,000 clones, about 15% seen once. The CDR3 is 15 residues long. CDR1 is SGDLS and CDR2 is YYNGEE in the germline V gene. The J segment lost 7 bases and the V segment lost 0 bases, leaving 8 bases of the junction unmatched. The TCR comes from a man aged 18-30 years with type 1 diabetes. Source material: naive CD4+ T cells from blood. V usage is TRBV9 and J usage is TRBJ1-2; 8 bases map to TRBD1. The CDR3 region has the DNA TGTGCCAGCAGCGTAGGAGGGCAGGGGGCGGGTGGCTACACCTTC. It is translated as CASSVGGQGAGGYTF.